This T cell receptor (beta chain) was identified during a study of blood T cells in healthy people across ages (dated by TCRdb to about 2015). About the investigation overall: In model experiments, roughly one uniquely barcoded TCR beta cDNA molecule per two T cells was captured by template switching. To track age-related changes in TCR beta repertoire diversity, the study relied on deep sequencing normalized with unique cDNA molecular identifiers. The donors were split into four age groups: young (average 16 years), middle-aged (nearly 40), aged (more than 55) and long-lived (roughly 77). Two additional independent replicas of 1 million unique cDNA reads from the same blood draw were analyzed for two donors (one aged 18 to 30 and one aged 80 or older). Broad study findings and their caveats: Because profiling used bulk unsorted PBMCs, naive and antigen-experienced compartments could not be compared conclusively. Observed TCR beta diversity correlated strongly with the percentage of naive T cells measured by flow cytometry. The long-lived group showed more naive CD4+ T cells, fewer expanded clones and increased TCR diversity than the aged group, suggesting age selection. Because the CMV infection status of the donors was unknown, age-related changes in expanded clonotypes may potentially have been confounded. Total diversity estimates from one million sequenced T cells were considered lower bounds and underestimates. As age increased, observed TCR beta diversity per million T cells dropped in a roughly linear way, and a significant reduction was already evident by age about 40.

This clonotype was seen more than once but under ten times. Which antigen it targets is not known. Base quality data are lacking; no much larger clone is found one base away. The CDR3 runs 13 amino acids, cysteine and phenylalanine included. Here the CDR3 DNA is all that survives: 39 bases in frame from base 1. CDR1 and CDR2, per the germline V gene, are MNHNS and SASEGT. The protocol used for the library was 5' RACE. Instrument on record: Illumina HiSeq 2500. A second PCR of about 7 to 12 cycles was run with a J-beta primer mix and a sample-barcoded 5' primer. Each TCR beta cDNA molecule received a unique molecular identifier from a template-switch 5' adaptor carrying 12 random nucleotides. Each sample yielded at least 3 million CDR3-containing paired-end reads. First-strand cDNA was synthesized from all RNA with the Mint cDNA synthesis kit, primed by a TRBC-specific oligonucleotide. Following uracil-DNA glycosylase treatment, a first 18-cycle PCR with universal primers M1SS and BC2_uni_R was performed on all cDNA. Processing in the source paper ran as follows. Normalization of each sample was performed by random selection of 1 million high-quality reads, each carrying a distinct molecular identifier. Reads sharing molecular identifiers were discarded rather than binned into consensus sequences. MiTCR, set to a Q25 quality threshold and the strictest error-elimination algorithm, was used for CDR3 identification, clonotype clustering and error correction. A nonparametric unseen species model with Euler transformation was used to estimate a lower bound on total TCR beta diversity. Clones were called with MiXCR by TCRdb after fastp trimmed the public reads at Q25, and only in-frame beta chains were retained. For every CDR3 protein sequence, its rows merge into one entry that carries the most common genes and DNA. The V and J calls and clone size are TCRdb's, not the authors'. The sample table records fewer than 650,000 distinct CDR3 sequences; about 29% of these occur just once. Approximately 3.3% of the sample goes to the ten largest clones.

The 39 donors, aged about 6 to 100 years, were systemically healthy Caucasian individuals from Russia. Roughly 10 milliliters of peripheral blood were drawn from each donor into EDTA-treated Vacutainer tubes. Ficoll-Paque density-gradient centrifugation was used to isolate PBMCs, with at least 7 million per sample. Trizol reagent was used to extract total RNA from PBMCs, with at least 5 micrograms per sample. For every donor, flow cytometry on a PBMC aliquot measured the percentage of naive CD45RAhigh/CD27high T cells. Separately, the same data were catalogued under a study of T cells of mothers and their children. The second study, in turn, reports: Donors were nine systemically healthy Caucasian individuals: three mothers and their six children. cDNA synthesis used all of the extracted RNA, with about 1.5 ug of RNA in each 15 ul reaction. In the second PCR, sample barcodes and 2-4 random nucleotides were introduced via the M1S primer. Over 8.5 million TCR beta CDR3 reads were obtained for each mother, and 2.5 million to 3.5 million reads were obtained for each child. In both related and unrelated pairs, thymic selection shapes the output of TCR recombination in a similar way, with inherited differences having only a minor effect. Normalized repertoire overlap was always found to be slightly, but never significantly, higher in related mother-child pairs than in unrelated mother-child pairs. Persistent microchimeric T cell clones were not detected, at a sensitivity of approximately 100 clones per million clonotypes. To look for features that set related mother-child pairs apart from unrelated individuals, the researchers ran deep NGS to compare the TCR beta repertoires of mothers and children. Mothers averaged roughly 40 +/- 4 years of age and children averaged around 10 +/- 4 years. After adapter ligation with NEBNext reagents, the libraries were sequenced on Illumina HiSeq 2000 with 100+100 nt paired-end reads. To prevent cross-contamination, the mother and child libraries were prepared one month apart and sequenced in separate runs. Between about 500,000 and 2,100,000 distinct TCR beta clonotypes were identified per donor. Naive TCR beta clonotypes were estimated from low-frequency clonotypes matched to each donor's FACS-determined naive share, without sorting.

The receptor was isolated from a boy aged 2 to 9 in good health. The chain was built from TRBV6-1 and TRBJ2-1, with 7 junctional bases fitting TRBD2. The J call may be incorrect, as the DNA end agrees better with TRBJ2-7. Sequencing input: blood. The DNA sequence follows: TGTGCCAGCAGTGAAGCAGCGGGGTACGAGCAGTACTTC. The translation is CASSEAAGYEQYF.